A single sample is the source of the 8 T cell receptor beta chains below, sequenced in a study of siplizumab effects on memory and regulatory T cells. TCRdb keeps only in-frame clones here, not all; method: immunoSEQ multiplex PCR. Of 100,000 or so clones in the sample, 85% to 95% were seen once. The specimen sequenced was CD4+ T cells sorted from blood. These receptors were collected from a human donor in good health.

Written as DNA, the CDR3 is TGTGCCAGCAGTTCCGGACGGCGGCCGGATGGCTACACCTTC. Translated: CASSSGRRPDGYTF. The rearrangement joins TRBV6-5 to TRBJ1-2; D ambiguous. The CDR3 totals 14 residues. Germline assignment: CDR1 MNHEY and CDR2 SVGAGI. The germline V and J ends were trimmed by 4 bases and 6 bases, with 15 bases remaining between them.

This chain uses TRBV13 with TRBJ2-7; possibly TRBD1 or TRBD2 for D (5 bases each). Germline loops: CDR1 PRHDT, CDR2 FYEKMQ (reference sequence). The V end lost 5 bases, the J end lost 2 bases, and 16 bases lay between the germline ends. This CDR3 region has 15 residues. The CDR3 here is CASSGDAGATYEQYF. CDR3 sequence (DNA): TGTGCCAGCAGCGGGGACGCTGGAGCCACCTACGAGCAGTACTTC.

The chain is built from TRBV15 and TRBJ1-5, with D unclear. Per germline, CDR1 LNHNV and CDR2 YYDKDF (reference sequence). Trimming removed 0 bases at V and 9 bases at J, with 15 bases between. This CDR3 contains 15 residues. The CDR3 spells CATSREPGEASPQHF. DNA of the CDR3: TGTGCCACCAGCAGAGAGCCGGGAGAGGCATCGCCCCAGCATTTT. The variable domain in full, completed from reference TRBV15 and TRBJ1-5, reads DAMVIQNPRYQVTQFGKPVTLSCSQTLNHNVMYWYQQKSSQAPKLLFHYYDKDFNNEADTPDNFQSRRPNTSFCFLDIRSPGLGDTAMYLCATSREPGEASPQHFGDGTRLSIL.

V is TRBV6-1 and J is TRBJ2-7; 9 bases fit TRBD2. The CDR3 loop spans 17 amino acids. V shed 4 bases, J shed 3 bases, and the junction held 13 bases outside the gene matches. Germline CDR1 MNHNS, CDR2 SASEGT. The CDR3 spells CASSGYLLAGRIYEQYF. The CDR3 coding sequence is TGTGCCAGCAGTGGCTACCTTCTAGCGGGGAGGATCTACGAGCAGTACTTC.

The chain joins TRBV20-1 to TRBJ1-1; D not resolved. The CDR3 length is 11 residues. With 3 bases removed from V and 7 bases from J, the gap between germline ends came to 9 bases. Germline lookup yields CDR1 DFQATT and CDR2 SNEGSKA (reference sequence). The CDR3 nucleotides are TGCAGTGCTAGCGAGGTCATTGAAGCTTTCTTT. It yields the protein CSASEVIEAFF.

The rearrangement links TRBV4-2 to TRBJ2-2, with D unresolved. Trimming left V 0 bases short and J 4 bases short, with 9 bases between. The CDR3 is 15 residues long. Looked up from germline, CDR1 is LGHNA and CDR2 is YNFKEQ. The CDR3 region is CASSQDVPGTGELFF. The DNA for the CDR3 is TGTGCCAGCAGCCAAGATGTACCCGGCACCGGGGAGCTGTTTTTT.

Only one count was recorded for this clone. The CDR3 loop reads CASSAGTRGGYTF. The CDR3 bases are TGTGCCAGCAGCGCCGGGACGCGAGGTGGCTACACCTTC. The chain is built from TRBV7-9 and TRBJ1-2, with a weak D call TRBD1 (5 bases). The V end lost 5 bases, the J end lost 7 bases, and 14 bases lay between the germline ends. This CDR3 contains 13 residues. Germline values: CDR1 SEHNR, CDR2 FQNEAQ (reference sequence).

The rearrangement uses TRBV5-1 and TRBJ1-3; 8 positions agree with TRBD1. The CDR3 is 16 residues long. Trimming removed 0 bases from V and 4 bases from J; junction bases left unmatched: 6. Germline loops: CDR1 SGHRS, CDR2 YFSETQ. CDR3 nucleotide sequence: TGCGCCAGCAGCTTGGCCGGACAGGGCGTAGGAAACACCATATATTTT. This translates into CASSLAGQGVGNTIYF.